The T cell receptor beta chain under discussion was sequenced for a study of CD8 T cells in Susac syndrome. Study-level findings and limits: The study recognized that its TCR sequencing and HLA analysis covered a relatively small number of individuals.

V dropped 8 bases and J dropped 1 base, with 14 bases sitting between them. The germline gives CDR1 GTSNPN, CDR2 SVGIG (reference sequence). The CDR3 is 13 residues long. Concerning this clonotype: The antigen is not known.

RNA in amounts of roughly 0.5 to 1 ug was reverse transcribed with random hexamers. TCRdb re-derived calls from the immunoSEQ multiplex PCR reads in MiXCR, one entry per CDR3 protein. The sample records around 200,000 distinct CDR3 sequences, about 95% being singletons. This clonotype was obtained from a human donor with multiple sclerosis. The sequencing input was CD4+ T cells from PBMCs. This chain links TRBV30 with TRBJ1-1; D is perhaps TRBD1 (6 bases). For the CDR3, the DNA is TGTGCCAGAGACAGGACCTGGAACACTGAAGCTTTCTTT. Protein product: CARDRTWNTEAFF.